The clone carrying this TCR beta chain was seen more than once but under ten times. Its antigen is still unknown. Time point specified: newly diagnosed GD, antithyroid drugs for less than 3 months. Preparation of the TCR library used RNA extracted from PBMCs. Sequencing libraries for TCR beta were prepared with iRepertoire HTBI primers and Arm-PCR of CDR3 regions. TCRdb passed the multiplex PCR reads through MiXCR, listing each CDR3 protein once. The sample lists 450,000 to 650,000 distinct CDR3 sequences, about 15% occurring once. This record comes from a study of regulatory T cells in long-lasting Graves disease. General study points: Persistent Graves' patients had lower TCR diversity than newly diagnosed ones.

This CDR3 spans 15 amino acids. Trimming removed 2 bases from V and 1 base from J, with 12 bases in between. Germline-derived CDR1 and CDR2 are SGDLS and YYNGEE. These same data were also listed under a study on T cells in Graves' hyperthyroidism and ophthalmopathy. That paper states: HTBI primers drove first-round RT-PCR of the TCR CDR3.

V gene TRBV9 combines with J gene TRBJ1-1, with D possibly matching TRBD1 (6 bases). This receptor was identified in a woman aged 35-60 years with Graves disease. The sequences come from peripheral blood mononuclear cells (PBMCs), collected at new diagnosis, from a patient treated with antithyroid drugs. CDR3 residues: CASSVAGGGNTEAFF. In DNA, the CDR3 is TGTGCCAGCAGCGTCGCCGGAGGGGGGAACACTGAAGCTTTCTTT.